These 5 T cell receptor beta chains were all obtained from the same sample, sequenced in a study of early T cells in non-severe SARS-CoV-2 infection. A single record per CDR3 protein comes from TCRdb applying MiXCR to the 5' RACE reads. The sample holds around 67,000 distinct CDR3 sequences, 11% seen once. The sample comprised whole blood. The receptors were gathered from an adult who was a healthcare worker with PCR-confirmed SARS-CoV-2 infection or an uninfected control (not recorded which).

This clonotype was seen many times. The chain couples TRBV12-3 or TRBV12-4 to TRBJ2-5; TRBD1 or TRBD2 may be the D gene (6 bases each). The CDR3 length is 14 residues. V was pared by 3 bases and J by 2 bases, with 10 bases between. CDR3 sequence reads: CASSFGGTQETQYF. The CDR3, as DNA: TGTGCCAGCAGTTTCGGCGGGACACAAGAGACCCAGTACTTC.

This clonotype showed up just a few times. This chain joins TRBV12-3 or TRBV12-4 and TRBJ2-1; D gene ambiguous. The CDR3 contains 12 residues. Trimming removed 6 bases at V and 10 bases at J, with 13 bases between. The CDR3 protein is CASSPASEEQFF. The CDR3 nucleotides are TGTGCCAGCAGCCCCGCCTCGGAGGAGCAGTTCTTC.

The rearrangement joins TRBV20-1 to TRBJ2-3; no definite D call. This CDR3 is 14 amino acids long. Germline CDR1 reads DFQATT; CDR2 reads SNEGSKA (reference sequence). V dropped 0 bases and J dropped 0 bases, with 7 bases sitting between them. The CDR3 sequence: CSARDMRSTDTQYF. CDR3 nucleotides: TGCAGTGCTAGAGATATGAGGAGCACAGATACGCAGTATTTT.

The chain recombines TRBV7-9 with TRBJ2-5; D perhaps matches TRBD2 (6 bases). The germline V gene has CDR1 SEHNR and CDR2 FQNEAQ (reference sequence). V gave up 5 bases and J gave up 3 bases, with 13 bases separating them. CDR3 length equals 14 residues. The DNA for the CDR3 is TGTGCCAGCAGCGTCCGCGGGGTGGAAGAGACCCAGTACTTC. Translated, it gives CASSVRGVEETQYF. Drawing the rest from reference TRBV7-9 and TRBJ2-5, the complete variable domain is DTGVSQNPRHKITKRGQNVTFRCDPISEHNRLYWYRQTLGQGPEFLTYFQNEAQLEKSRLLSDRFSAERPKGSFSTLEIQRTEQGDSAMYLCASSVRGVEETQYFGPGTRLLVL.

Many counts were recorded for this clonotype. The rearrangement uses TRBV11-3 and TRBJ1-2; D may be TRBD1 (6 bases). V dropped 5 bases and J dropped 3 bases, with 10 bases sitting between them. This CDR3 has 13 amino acids. In germline, CDR1 is SGHNT, CDR2 YENEEA. The CDR3 DNA reads as TGTGCCAGCAGCCACCGACAGGACTATGGCTACACCTTC. Encoded protein: CASSHRQDYGYTF.